The present TCR beta chain was sequenced within a study of TIL therapy for anti-PD-1-resistant metastatic lung cancer. This was the immunoSEQ v3 assay. TCRdb's copy holds only in-frame clones and misses some; the assay was immunoSEQ multiplex PCR. The repertoire has approximately 45,000 clones, 79% of them found once; the top ten carry approximately 15%. Specified time point: pre-treatment sample, taken before nivolumab and TIL therapy. Patients were adults with stage 4 NSCLC. Germline CDR1 reads MDHEN; CDR2 reads SYDVKM. V lost 10 bases to trimming and J lost 0 bases; unmatched junction nucleotides: 5. The CDR3 is 15 amino acids.

Sequenced material: blood, taken at baseline. This chain connects TRBV28 to TRBJ2-3; 12 positions match TRBD2. The origin of this receptor is a man in his 70s with non-small cell lung cancer. CDR3 bases: TGTGCCATAATGGGACTAGCGGGTAGCACAGATACGCAGTATTTT. Residues: CAIMGLAGSTDTQYF. Filled out from reference TRBV28 and TRBJ2-3, the complete variable domain reads DVKVTQSSRYLVKRTGEKVFLECVQDMDHENMFWYRQDPGLGLRLIYFSYDVKMKEKGDIPEGYSVSREKKERFSLILESASTNQTSMYLCAIMGLAGSTDTQYFGPGTRLTVL.